Presented here are 9 T cell receptor beta chains from one specimen sequenced in a study of T cells in women clearing cervical HPV infection. Sequencing used immunoSEQ multiplex PCR; TCRdb keeps in-frame clones, though not all of them. The specimen's table records 31,000 or so clones. The sequenced material came from blood buffy coat. The receptors stem from a woman between 18 and 70 years old with a cervical HPV16 infection that either progressed to CIN3+ or cleared (not recorded which).

On this clone itself: The read stops 3 residues short of the end of the CDR3; the missing end is completed from the germline J gene. The genes are TRBV2 and TRBJ2-7; no reliable D call. Germline lookup yields CDR1 SNHLY and CDR2 FYNNEI. The CDR3 has 11 amino acids. V shed 6 bases and J shed 4 bases, with 7 bases lying between them. CDR3 sequence: CASRAEYEQYF. The sequenced part of the CDR3 DNA is TGTGCCAGCAGAGCTGAATACGAG.

In regard to this clone: The read finishes 3 residues shy of the CDR3 end, and the germline J gene is used to complete it. The chain carries TRBV2 and TRBJ2-2, with D possibly matching TRBD1 (6 bases). The germline V gene has CDR1 SNHLY and CDR2 FYNNEI. V was cut by 5 bases and J by 2 bases, with 15 bases left in between. There are 16 residues in the CDR3. CDR3 loop: CASSPMDRSNTGELFF. The DNA read from the CDR3 is TGTGCCAGCAGTCCCATGGACAGATCTAACACCGGGGAG.

Points on this clone: The CDR3 end falls 3 residues outside the read, so it is completed with the germline J gene. V gene TRBV19 combines with J gene TRBJ1-5; a weak D match, TRBD1 (6 bases). The V gene's germline CDR1 is LNHDA and CDR2 SQIVND (reference sequence). This CDR3 region has 16 residues. V was trimmed by 0 bases and J by 4 bases, leaving 13 bases between them. CDR3 DNA (partial): TGTGCCAGTAGTATAGATATCCAGGGGCGTAATCAGCCC. This gives the protein CASSIDIQGRNQP. The CDR3 reads in full as CASSIDIQGRNQPQHF. Full variable domain (outside the CDR3, taken from reference TRBV19 and TRBJ1-5): DGGITQSPKYLFRKEGQNVTLSCEQNLNHDAMYWYRQDPGQGLRLIYYSQIVNDFQKGDIAEGYSVSREKKESFPLTVTSAQKNPTAFYLCASSIDIQGRNQPQHFGDGTRLSIL.

As to this clone: Read sequence stops 3 residues before the CDR3 end, and the germline J gene provides the missing end. The J gene is TRBJ2-7, the V gene TRBV7-9, with 10 bases matching TRBD2. After removal of 5 bases from V and 5 bases from J, the junction contained 9 bases not matched to a gene. CDR1 and CDR2 from the germline V gene are SEHNR and FQNEAQ (reference sequence). The CDR3 extends over 15 amino acids. CDR3 DNA, as far as it was read: TGTGCCAGCAGCCCGAGAAGCGGGAGGGTAGACGAG. This encodes CASSPRSGRVDE. The complete CDR3 reads CASSPRSGRVDEQYF.

A remark on this clone: The sequence runs out 3 residues before the end of the CDR3; the remainder is reconstructed from the germline J gene. The chain combines TRBV29-1 with TRBJ2-5; 12 positions agree with TRBD2. The CDR3 spans 13 residues. CDR1 and CDR2 from the germline V gene are SQVTM and ANQGSEA. Unmatched junction bases numbered 3, after V lost 7 bases and J lost 3 bases. CDR3 amino acids: CSARLAGEETQYF. The sequenced CDR3 bases are TGCAGCGCACGACTAGCGGGAGAAGAGACC. The entire variable domain, with the rest obtained from reference TRBV29-1 and TRBJ2-5, is as follows: SAVISQKPSRDICQRGTSLTIQCQVDSQVTMMFWYRQQPGQSLTLIATANQGSEATYESGFVIDKFPISRPNLTFSTLTVSNMSPEDSSIYLCSARLAGEETQYFGPGTRLLVL.

On this clone itself: At one end, the junction sequence differs from germline, possibly due to a read error. The read ends 3 residues early relative to the CDR3; the germline J gene fills the gap. Other DNA sequences in the same sample also yield this CDR3. V and J are TRBV2 and TRBJ1-3; D possibly corresponds to TRBD1 (5 bases). Germline CDR1 is SNHLY and CDR2 is FYNNEI. The length of the CDR3 is 15 residues. The CDR3 DNA, read in part, is TGTGCCAGCAGAGAAGGGGCAGGGTTGGGAAACACC. Translating it yields CASREGAGLGNT. The entire CDR3 protein is CASREGAGLGNTIYF.

With regard to this clone: Coverage ceases 3 residues before the CDR3 finishes, and the germline J gene fills in the end. V gene TRBV19 combines with J gene TRBJ1-2, with D maybe TRBD1 (5 bases). Germline CDR1 is LNHDA and CDR2 is SQIVND (reference sequence). The CDR3 loop spans 13 amino acids. CDR3 sequence reads: CASSSGRQESYTF. CDR3 DNA, as far as it was read: TGTGCCAGTAGCTCAGGGCGGCAAGAGAGC.

As to this clone: Read sequence stops 3 residues before the CDR3 end, and the germline J gene provides the missing end. The genes are TRBV20-1 and TRBJ2-1; 13 nucleotides align to TRBD2. V was clipped by 5 bases and J by 9 bases; unmatched bases: 10. Per germline, CDR1 DFQATT and CDR2 SNEGSKA (reference sequence). This CDR3 spans 15 amino acids. CDR3 sequence reads: CSAYPGLAGMVEQFF. The DNA read from the CDR3 is TGCAGTGCTTATCCGGGACTAGCGGGAATGGTTGAG.

Notes on this clone: The sequenced fragment ends 3 residues before the CDR3 boundary, so the rest is inferred from the germline J gene. This rearrangement joins TRBV7-3 to TRBJ2-3; D gene uncertain. Trimming shortened V by 0 bases and J by 5 bases, and 6 bases separated the two germline ends. Germline V gene lookup returns CDR1 SGHTA and CDR2 FQGTGA. The length of the CDR3 is 13 residues. The CDR3 region is CASSLTRGDTQYF. The part of the CDR3 DNA that was read is TGTGCCAGCAGCTTAACCAGAGGAGATACG.